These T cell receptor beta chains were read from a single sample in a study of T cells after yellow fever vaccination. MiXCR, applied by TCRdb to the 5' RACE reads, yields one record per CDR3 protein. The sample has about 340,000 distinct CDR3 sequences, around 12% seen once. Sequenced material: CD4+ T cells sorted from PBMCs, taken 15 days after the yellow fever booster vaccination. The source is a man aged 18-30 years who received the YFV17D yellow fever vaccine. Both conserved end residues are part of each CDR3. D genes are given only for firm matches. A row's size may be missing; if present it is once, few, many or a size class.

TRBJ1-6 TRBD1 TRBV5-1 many TGCGCCAGCAGCTTCGACAGGGAGTCACCCCTCCACTTT CASSFDRESPLHF
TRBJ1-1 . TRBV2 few TGTGCCAGCAGTGCCGGGATTTTGAACACTGAAGCTTTCTTT CASSAGILNTEAFF
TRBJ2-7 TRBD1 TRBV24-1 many TGTGCCACCTCGGAGGGACAGGGGTTTATCGGGCAGTACTTC CATSEGQGFIGQYF
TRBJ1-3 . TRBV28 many TGTGCCAGCAGTTCGGGGGAGGACACCATATATTTT CASSSGEDTIYF
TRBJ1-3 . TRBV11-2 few TGTGCCAGCAGCCCGTCGGGGGGAGAGGACGGGCAATCTGGAAACACCATATATTTT CASSPSGGEDGQSGNTIYF
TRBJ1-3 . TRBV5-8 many TGTGCCAGCAGCTTGGGTCGCTCTGGAAACACCATATATTTT CASSLGRSGNTIYF
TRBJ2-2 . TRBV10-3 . TGTGCCATCAGGACTGTTAACACCGGGGAGCTGTTTTTT CAIRTVNTGELFF
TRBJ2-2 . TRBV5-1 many TGCGCCAGCAGCTTGGCCGGCTGGGGCGGCACCGGGGAGCTGTTTTTT CASSLAGWGGTGELFF
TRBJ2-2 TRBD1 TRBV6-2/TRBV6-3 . TGTGCCAGCAGGAAGGGACAGGGGAACACCGGGGAGCTGTTTTTT CASRKGQGNTGELFF
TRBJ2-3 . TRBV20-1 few TGCAGTGCTAGGGGGGACCCGACTACACATGATACGCAGTATTTT CSARGDPTTHDTQYF
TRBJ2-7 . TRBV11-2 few TGTGCCAGCAGAACATACAGCAGGGGCCACGAGCAGTACTTC CASRTYSRGHEQYF
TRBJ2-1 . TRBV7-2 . TGTGCCAGCTCATTCCCAGCGCAGGGGGGGTCTAAACCCACGTACAATGAGCAGTTCTTC CASSFPAQGGSKPTYNEQFF
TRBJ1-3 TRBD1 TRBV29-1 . TGCAGCGCACGGACAGGACTATTCTCTGGAAACACCATATATTTT CSARTGLFSGNTIYF
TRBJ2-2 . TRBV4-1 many TGCGCCAGCAGCCAAGGGTTGCGTGCGAACACCGGGGAGCTGTTTTTT CASSQGLRANTGELFF
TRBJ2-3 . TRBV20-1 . TGCAGTGCTAGAGACCCGACAGGAGCTAGCACAGATACGCAGTATTTT CSARDPTGASTDTQYF
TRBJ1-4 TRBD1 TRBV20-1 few TGCAGTGCTAGAGCTGGGACAGGGTTTATGCCTAATGAAAAACTGTTTTTT CSARAGTGFMPNEKLFF
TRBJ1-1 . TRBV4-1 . TGCGCCAGCAGCCAGAGCCAGTGGGGCACTGAAGCTTTCTTT CASSQSQWGTEAFF
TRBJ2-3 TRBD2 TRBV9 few TGTGCCAGCAGCGCGCCGTGGACTAGCGGGGGGTCTGTAGATACGCAGTATTTT CASSAPWTSGGSVDTQYF
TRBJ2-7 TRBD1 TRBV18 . TGTGCCAGCTCATCACCGACAGGGGCAACTGGCGAGCAGTACTTC CASSSPTGATGEQYF
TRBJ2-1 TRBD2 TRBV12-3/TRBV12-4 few TGTGCCAGCAGTCTCCCCCAGGGGCGGGGGGGATACAATGAGCAGTTCTTC CASSLPQGRGGYNEQFF
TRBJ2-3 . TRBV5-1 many TGCGCCAGCAGCTCACCCGGGACAGATACGCAGTATTTT CASSSPGTDTQYF
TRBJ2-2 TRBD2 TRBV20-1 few TGCAGTGCTGCGGGACTAGCGGGCGGGGAGCTGTTTTTT CSAAGLAGGELFF
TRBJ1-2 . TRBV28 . TGTGCCACTAGCTGGGGCAATCACGACTACACCTTC CATSWGNHDYTF
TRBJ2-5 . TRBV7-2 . TGTGCCAGCAGCTTAACTGTAAAAGAGACCCAGTACTTC CASSLTVKETQYF
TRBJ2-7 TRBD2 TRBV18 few TGTGCCAGCTCACCAGGGGCGGGGGAGAGGTCCGAGCAGTACTTC CASSPGAGERSEQYF
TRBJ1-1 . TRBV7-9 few TGTGCCAGCAGCTTTGAATCAGGACTCGAAGCTTTCTTT CASSFESGLEAFF
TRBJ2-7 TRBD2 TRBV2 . TGTGCCAGCAGACCCGGACTAGCGGGGGCCTACGAGCAGTACTTC CASRPGLAGAYEQYF
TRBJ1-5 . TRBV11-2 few TGTGCCAGCAGCTCAACCGGGACCTCCCTATATCAGCCCCAGCATTTT CASSSTGTSLYQPQHF
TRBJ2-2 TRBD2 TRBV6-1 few TGTGCCAGCAGGGGGACTAGCGGGGGGATCGGGGAGCTGTTTTTT CASRGTSGGIGELFF
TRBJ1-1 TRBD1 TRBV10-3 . TGTGCCATCGGACAGGAAGTCACTGAAGCTTTCTTT CAIGQEVTEAFF
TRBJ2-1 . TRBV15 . TGTGCCACCGGAGGGGCTCTATACAATGAGCAGTTCTTC CATGGALYNEQFF
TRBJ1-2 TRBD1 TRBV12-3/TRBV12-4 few TGTGCCAGCAAAATCCGGGACAGGGGGGGATCGAACTATGGCTACACCTTC CASKIRDRGGSNYGYTF
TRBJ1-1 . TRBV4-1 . TGCGCCAGCAGCCCATGGCATAACGTACCCACCATGAACACTGAAGCTTTCTTT CASSPWHNVPTMNTEAFF
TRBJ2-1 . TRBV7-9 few TGTGCCAGCAGCCCAGCTGACTGGAGCTCCTACAATGAGCAGTTCTTC CASSPADWSSYNEQFF
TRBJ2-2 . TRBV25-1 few TGTGCCACATCGGCCCCGAACACCGGGGAGCTGTTTTTT CATSAPNTGELFF
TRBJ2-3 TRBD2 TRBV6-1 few TGTGCCAGCAGTCCAGGGACTAGCAGAGATACGCAGTATTTT CASSPGTSRDTQYF
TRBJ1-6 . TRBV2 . TGTGCCAGCCGCAGGGGACCCAATTCACCCCTCCACTTT CASRRGPNSPLHF
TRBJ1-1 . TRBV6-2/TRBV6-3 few TGTGCCAGCAGTTACAGCCGAGGGTGGAACACTGAAGCTTTCTTT CASSYSRGWNTEAFF